Listed below are T cell receptor beta chains from one sample, sequenced in a study of T cells in Graves' hyperthyroidism and ophthalmopathy. TCRdb redid the calling of the multiplex PCR reads with MiXCR, one entry per CDR3 protein. The table shows under 400,000 distinct CDR3 sequences, with roughly 18% occurring only once. The source material was blood. The receptors stem from a woman between 50 and 59 years old with Graves' hyperthyroidism. CDR3s include the opening cysteine and the closing phenylalanine or tryptophan. A D gene is named only where the DNA matches it firmly. Some rows have no size entry. The others give once, few or many, or a class for an expanded clone.

clone_size,d_call,v_call,j_call,cdr3_aa,cdr3_nt
-,-,TRBV10-2,TRBJ2-2,CASFKQGTGELFF,TGCGCCAGCTTTAAACAGGGCACCGGGGAGCTGTTTTTT
many,TRBD2,TRBV7-3,TRBJ2-1,CASSHGLAGGGNEQFF,TGTGCCAGCAGTCACGGACTAGCGGGAGGTGGGAATGAGCAGTTCTTC
many,-,TRBV15,TRBJ2-7,CATSRLPSAGDSYEQYF,TGTGCCACCAGCAGACTCCCGTCGGCAGGTGATTCCTACGAGCAGTACTTC
many,-,TRBV2,TRBJ2-7,CASSEARVGPLYEQYF,TGTGCCAGCAGTGAAGCCAGGGTCGGGCCCCTCTACGAGCAGTACTTC
-,TRBD1,TRBV19,TRBJ1-5,CASSSRGRGGQPQHF,TGTGCCAGTAGTAGCAGGGGGCGCGGCGGTCAGCCCCAGCATTTT
-,TRBD2,TRBV4-1,TRBJ2-1,CASSQSGGGNEQFF,TGCGCCAGCAGCCAAAGCGGGGGGGGGAATGAGCAGTTCTTC
-,TRBD2,TRBV19,TRBJ2-3,CASSTRTSVNGADTQYF,TGTGCCAGTAGTACCAGAACTAGCGTTAATGGCGCAGATACGCAGTATTTT
-,TRBD1,TRBV10-3,TRBJ1-1,CAISKEGLHRGYTEAFF,TGTGCCATCAGTAAGGAGGGGCTTCACAGGGGGTACACTGAAGCTTTCTTT
few,-,TRBV25-1,TRBJ2-3,CASTRTGTDTQYF,TGTGCCAGCACCCGGACAGGCACAGATACGCAGTATTTT
-,-,TRBV5-1,TRBJ1-3,CASSFTGQPGNTIYF,TGCGCCAGCAGCTTCACAGGGCAGCCTGGAAACACCATATATTTT
few,-,TRBV20-1,TRBJ2-7,CSARPGGPYEQYF,TGCAGTGCTCGCCCGGGGGGCCCCTACGAGCAGTACTTC
many,-,TRBV2,TRBJ2-1,CASRSYGGSYNEQFF,TGTGCCAGCAGGTCGTACGGAGGCTCCTACAATGAGCAGTTCTTC
few,TRBD1,TRBV7-9,TRBJ1-1,CASSSRQGAGTEAFF,TGTGCCAGCAGCTCGAGACAGGGGGCTGGCACTGAAGCTTTCTTT
-,-,TRBV28,TRBJ2-1,CASSLRPEQFF,TGTGCCAGCAGTTTACGACCGGAGCAGTTCTTC
once,-,TRBV5-1,TRBJ2-2,CASSLGFRELFF,TGCGCCAGCAGCTTGGGGTTCCGGGAGCTGTTTTTT
-,-,TRBV12-3/TRBV12-4,TRBJ2-1,CASTGRDEQFF,TGTGCCAGCACGGGACGGGATGAGCAGTTCTTC
-,-,TRBV7-3,TRBJ1-6,CASSLGGFNSPLHF,TGTGCCAGCAGCTTGGGGGGCTTTAATTCACCCCTCCACTTT
-,-,TRBV29-1,TRBJ2-5,CRLGETQYF,TGCAGACTCGGAGAGACCCAGTACTTC
many,TRBD1,TRBV7-8,TRBJ2-3,CASSLGAGQGFDTQYF,TGTGCCAGCAGCTTAGGGGCGGGACAGGGGTTTGATACGCAGTATTTT
once,TRBD2,TRBV7-3,TRBJ2-1,CASSSPTNWAGEPNEQFF,TGTGCCAGCAGCTCCCCTACTAATTGGGCGGGAGAGCCAAATGAGCAGTTCTTC
few,-,TRBV10-3,TRBJ2-1,CAISRDAYNEQFF,TGTGCCATCAGCCGGGACGCTTACAATGAGCAGTTCTTC